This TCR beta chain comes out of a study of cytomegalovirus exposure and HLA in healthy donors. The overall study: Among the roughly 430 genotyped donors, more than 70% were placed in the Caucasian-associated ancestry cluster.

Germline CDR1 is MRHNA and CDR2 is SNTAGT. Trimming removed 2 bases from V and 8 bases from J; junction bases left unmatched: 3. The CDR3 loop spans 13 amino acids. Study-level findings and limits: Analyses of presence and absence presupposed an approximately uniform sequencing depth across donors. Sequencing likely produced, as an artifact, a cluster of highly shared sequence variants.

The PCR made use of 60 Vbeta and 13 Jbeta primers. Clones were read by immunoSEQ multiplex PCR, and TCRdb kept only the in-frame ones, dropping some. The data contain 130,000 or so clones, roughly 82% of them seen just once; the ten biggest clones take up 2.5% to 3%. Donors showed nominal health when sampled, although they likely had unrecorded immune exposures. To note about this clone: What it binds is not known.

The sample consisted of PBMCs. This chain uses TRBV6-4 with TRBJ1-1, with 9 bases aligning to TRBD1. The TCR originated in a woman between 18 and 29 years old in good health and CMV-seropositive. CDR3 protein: CASSDSDRGEAFF. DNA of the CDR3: TGTGCCAGCAGTGACAGCGACAGGGGGGAAGCTTTCTTT.